This note documents a single T cell receptor (beta chain) sequence. The repertoire was sequenced with immunoSEQ multiplex PCR; TCRdb's copy has only in-frame clones and lacks some. The sample shows more than 85,000 clones, more than 85% of them seen only once. Trimming removed 3 bases from V and 8 bases from J, with 7 bases in between. Germline V gene data show CDR1 as MDHEN and CDR2 as SYDVKM. The length of the CDR3 is 11 residues. This record comes from a study of T cell responses to AZD1222 COVID-19 vaccine. This sequence was found in an adult in good health. The starting material was peripheral blood, obtained on day 0 of AZD1222 vaccination. This chain uses TRBV28 with TRBJ1-2; weak D call: TRBD1 (6 bases). CDR3 amino acids: CASSFGGGYTF. The DNA of the CDR3 is TGTGCCAGCAGTTTTGGGGGCGGCTACACCTTC.